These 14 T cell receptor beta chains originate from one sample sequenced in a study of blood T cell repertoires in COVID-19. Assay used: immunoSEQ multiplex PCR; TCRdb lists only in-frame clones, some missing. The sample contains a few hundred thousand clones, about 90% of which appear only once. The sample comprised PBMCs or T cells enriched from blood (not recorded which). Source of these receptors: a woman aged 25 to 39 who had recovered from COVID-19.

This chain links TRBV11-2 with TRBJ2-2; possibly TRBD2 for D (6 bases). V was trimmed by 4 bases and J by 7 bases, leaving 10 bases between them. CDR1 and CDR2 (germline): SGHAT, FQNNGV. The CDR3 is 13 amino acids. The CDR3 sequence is CASSWGLDGELFF. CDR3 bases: TGTGCCAGCAGCTGGGGACTGGACGGGGAGCTGTTTTTT.

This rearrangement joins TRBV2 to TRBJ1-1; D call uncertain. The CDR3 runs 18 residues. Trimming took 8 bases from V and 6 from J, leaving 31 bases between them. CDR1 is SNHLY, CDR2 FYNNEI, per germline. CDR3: CASQPGQRQANFLAEAFF. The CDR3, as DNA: TGTGCCAGCCAACCCGGCCAGCGGCAGGCAAATTTCTTGGCTGAAGCTTTCTTT.

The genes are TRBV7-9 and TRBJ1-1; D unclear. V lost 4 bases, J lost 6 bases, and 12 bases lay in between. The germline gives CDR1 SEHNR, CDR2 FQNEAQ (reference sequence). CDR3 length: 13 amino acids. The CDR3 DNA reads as TGTGCCAGCAGCTCCTCCCGACAATCTGAAGCTTTCTTT. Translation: CASSSSRQSEAFF.

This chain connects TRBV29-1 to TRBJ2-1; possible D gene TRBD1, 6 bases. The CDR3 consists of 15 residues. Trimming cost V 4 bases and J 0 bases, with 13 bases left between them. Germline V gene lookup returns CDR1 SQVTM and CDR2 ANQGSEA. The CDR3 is CSVGRGSSSYNEQFF. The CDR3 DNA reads TGCAGCGTTGGCAGGGGCTCCAGCTCCTACAATGAGCAGTTCTTC.

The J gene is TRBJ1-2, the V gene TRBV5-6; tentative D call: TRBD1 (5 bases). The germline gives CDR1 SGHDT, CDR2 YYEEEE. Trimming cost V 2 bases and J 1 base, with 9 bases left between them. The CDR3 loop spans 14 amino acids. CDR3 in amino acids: CASSFQGNNYGYTF. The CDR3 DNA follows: TGTGCCAGCAGCTTCCAGGGCAATAACTATGGCTACACCTTC.

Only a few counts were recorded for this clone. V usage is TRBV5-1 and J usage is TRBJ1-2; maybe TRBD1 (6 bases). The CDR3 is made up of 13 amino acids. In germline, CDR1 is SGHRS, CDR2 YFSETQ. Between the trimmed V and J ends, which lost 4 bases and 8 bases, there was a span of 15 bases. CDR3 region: CASSLQGPEGYTF. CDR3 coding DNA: TGCGCCAGCAGCCTACAGGGCCCAGAAGGCTACACCTTC.

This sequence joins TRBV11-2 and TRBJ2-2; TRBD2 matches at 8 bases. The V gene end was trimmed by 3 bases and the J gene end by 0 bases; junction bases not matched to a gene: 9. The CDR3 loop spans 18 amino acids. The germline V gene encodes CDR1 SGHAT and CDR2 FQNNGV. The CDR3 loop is CASSFKPPGLANTGELFF. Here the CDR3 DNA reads TGTGCCAGCAGCTTCAAGCCACCGGGACTAGCGAACACCGGGGAGCTGTTTTTT. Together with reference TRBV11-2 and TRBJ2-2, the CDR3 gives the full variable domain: EAGVAQSPRYKIIEKRQSVAFWCNPISGHATLYWYQQILGQGPKLLIQFQNNGVVDDSQLPKDRFSAERLKGVDSTLKIQPAKLEDSAVYLCASSFKPPGLANTGELFFGEGSRLTVL.

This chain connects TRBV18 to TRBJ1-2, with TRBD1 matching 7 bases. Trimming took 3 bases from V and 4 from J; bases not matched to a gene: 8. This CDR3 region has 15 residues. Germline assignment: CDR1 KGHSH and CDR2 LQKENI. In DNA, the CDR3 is TGTGCCAGCTCACCCCCGACAGGGTTCGTCTATGGCTACACCTTC. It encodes CASSPPTGFVYGYTF.

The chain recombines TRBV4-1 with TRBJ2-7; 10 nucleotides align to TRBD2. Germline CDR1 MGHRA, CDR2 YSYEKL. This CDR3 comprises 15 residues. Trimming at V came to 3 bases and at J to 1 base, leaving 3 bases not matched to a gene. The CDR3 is CASSHETSGSYEQYF. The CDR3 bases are TGCGCCAGCAGCCATGAGACTAGCGGGTCCTACGAGCAGTACTTC.

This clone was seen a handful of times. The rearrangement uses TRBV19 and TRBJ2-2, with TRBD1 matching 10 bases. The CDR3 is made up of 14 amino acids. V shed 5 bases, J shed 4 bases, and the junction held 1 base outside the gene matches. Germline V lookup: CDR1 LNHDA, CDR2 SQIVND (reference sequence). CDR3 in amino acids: CASSGQGGTGELFF. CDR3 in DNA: TGTGCCAGTAGTGGACAGGGGGGCACCGGGGAGCTGTTTTTT.

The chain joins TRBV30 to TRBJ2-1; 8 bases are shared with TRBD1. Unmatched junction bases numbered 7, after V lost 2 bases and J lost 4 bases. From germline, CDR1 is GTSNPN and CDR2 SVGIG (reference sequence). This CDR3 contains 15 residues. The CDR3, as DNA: TGTGCCTGGAGTAGAGGGGACAGGTTTTACAATGAGCAGTTCTTC. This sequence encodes CAWSRGDRFYNEQFF. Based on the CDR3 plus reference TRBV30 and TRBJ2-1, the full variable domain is SQTIHQWPATLVQPVGSPLSLECTVEGTSNPNLYWYRQAAGRGLQLLFYSVGIGQISSEVPQNLSASRPQDRQFILSSKKLLLSDSGFYLCAWSRGDRFYNEQFFGPGTRLTVL.

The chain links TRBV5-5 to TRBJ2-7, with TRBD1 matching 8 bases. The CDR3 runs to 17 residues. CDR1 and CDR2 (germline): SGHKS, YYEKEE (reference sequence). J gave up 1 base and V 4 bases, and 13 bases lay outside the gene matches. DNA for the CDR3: TGTGCCAGCAGCCGACGCTCGACAGGGGTCGAGTCCTACGAGCAGTACTTC. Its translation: CASSRRSTGVESYEQYF.

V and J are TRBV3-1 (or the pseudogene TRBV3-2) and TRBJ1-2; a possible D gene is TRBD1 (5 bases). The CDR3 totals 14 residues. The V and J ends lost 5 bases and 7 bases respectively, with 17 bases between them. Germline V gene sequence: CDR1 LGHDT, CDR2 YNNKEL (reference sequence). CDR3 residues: CASSLDSSPGGYTF. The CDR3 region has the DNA TGTGCCAGCAGCTTAGACAGTTCCCCGGGTGGCTACACCTTC.

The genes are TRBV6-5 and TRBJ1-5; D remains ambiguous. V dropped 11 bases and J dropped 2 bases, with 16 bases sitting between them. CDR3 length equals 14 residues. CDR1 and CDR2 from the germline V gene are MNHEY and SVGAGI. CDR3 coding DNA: TGTGCCCTCTCCTCGAGGGTCGGCAATCAGCCCCAGCATTTT. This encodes CALSSRVGNQPQHF.